This T cell receptor beta chain was profiled in a study of spatial heterogeneity in lung cancer. Via MiXCR, TCRdb re-called the 5' RACE reads, giving one row per CDR3 protein. This repertoire shows tens of thousands of distinct CDR3 sequences, roughly a fifth found once; its top ten account for about a fifth. This sample's time point: blood at routine non-recurrence follow-up after resection. V shed 4 bases, J shed 5 bases, and the junction held 12 bases outside the gene matches. The CDR3 length is 16 residues. Per the germline V gene, CDR1 is MNHEY and CDR2 is SVGEGT. This clonotype was observed a few times.

The sequencing used PBMCs, collected at follow-up. The receptor was derived from a male donor with early-stage non-small cell lung cancer. This chain joins TRBV6-2 or TRBV6-3 and TRBJ2-7; 9 positions agree with TRBD2. DNA of the CDR3: TGTGCCAGCAGTTCCACCTCGGGACTAGCAGGAAACGAGCAGTACTTC. It yields the protein CASSSTSGLAGNEQYF.